A selection of T cell receptor beta chains follows, all from one sample in a study of multiple sclerosis patients with progressive multifocal leukoencephalopathy. Sequencing was performed with immunoSEQ multiplex PCR; in TCRdb, only in-frame clones are kept and a portion is missing. The table shows fewer than 35,000 clones, with 89% occurring only once. The sequenced material came from PBMCs. Receptors were obtained from a human donor with multiple sclerosis. Each CDR3 is given with its conserved first and last residue. The order of the fields is V gene, J gene, clone size, D gene, CDR3 DNA, CDR3 protein. The D gene is left open where the match is weak. Size values are once, few and many counts, or a class for expanded clones, and some rows have none.

>TRBV7-9|TRBJ1-2|once|-
TGTGCCAGCAGCTCGGGATCCGGCGGCTACACCTTC
CASSSGSGGYTF
>TRBV28|TRBJ2-7|-|TRBD2
TGTGCCAGCAGTCCCCGACTTTTGAGCGGGATCCTGGAGCAGTACTTC
CASSPRLLSGILEQYF
>TRBV4-1|TRBJ1-2|-|-
TGCGCCAGCAGCCAAGCCCATGGCTACACCTTC
CASSQAHGYTF
>TRBV6-1|TRBJ1-4|-|TRBD1
TGTGCCAGCAGCACCGGGACAGGGAATGAAAAACTGTTTTTT
CASSTGTGNEKLFF
>TRBV5-1|TRBJ2-1|-|-
TGCGCCAGCAGCTTGTACAATGAGCAGTTCTTC
CASSLYNEQFF
>TRBV6-5|TRBJ1-2|-|TRBD1
TGTGCCAGCAGGGCCACAGGGGGCCCGAACTATGGCTACACCTTC
CASRATGGPNYGYTF
>TRBV9|TRBJ1-2|-|-
TGTGCCAGCAGCCCCGACGCGACAGGCGTGTATGGCTACACCTTC
CASSPDATGVYGYTF
>TRBV4-1|TRBJ2-2|-|-
TGCGCCAGCAGCCAGGGGCGGGAAACCGGGGAGCTGTTTTTT
CASSQGRETGELFF
>TRBV5-4|TRBJ2-7|-|-
TGTGCCAGCAGCCAAGAACCTTCGGGCGAGCAGTACTTC
CASSQEPSGEQYF
>TRBV5-1|TRBJ2-3|few|-
TGCGCCAGCAGCTTCACGAGCGGAACAGATACGCAGTATTTT
CASSFTSGTDTQYF
>TRBV6-6|TRBJ1-5|-|TRBD1
TGTGCCAGCAGCACAACAGGGGTGAATCAGCCCCAGCATTTT
CASSTTGVNQPQHF
>TRBV30|TRBJ1-5|-|-
TGTGCCTGGAGGGGCAGGGGAGGAGGAAGCAATCAGCCCCAGCATTTT
CAWRGRGGGSNQPQHF
>TRBV5-1|TRBJ2-7|once|-
TGCGCCAGCAGCTTGCGGGATCTGAGCTCCTACGAGCAGTACTTC
CASSLRDLSSYEQYF
>TRBV6-5|TRBJ1-2|-|TRBD1
TGTGCCAGCAGTTCCTCCGGGACAGGGGAAGTCGGCTACACCTTC
CASSSSGTGEVGYTF
>TRBV6-1|TRBJ1-1|-|-
TGTGCCAGCAGTGAAGCATGGGACACTGAAGCTTTCTTT
CASSEAWDTEAFF
>TRBV19|TRBJ1-3|-|TRBD1
TGTGCCAGTAGGTGGGACAGCGCTGGAAACACCATATATTTT
CASRWDSAGNTIYF
>TRBV5-1|TRBJ1-2|-|TRBD1
TGCGCCAGCAGCCCAGGGGACAGGAACATCTATGGCTACACCTTC
CASSPGDRNIYGYTF
>TRBV6-5|TRBJ2-7|once|TRBD1
TGTGCCAGCAGTTACGACAGGGACTACGAGCAGTACTTC
CASSYDRDYEQYF
>TRBV4-2|TRBJ2-1|-|-
TGTGCCAGCAGCCAAGACGCAAATGAGCAGTTCTTC
CASSQDANEQFF
>TRBV7-2|TRBJ1-1|once|-
TGTGCCAGCAGCCAGGGGACCACGAACACTGAAGCTTTCTTT
CASSQGTTNTEAFF
>TRBV19|TRBJ1-1|-|-
TGTGCCAGTAGTTCTGCAGGCCAGAACACTGAAGCTTTCTTT
CASSSAGQNTEAFF
>TRBV28|TRBJ1-2|once|TRBD1
TGTGCCCGCAGTTTAGGGGGCGGGAAGGGGAACTATGGCTACACCTTC
CARSLGGGKGNYGYTF
>TRBV5-8|TRBJ1-4|-|-
TGTGCCAGCAGCCCTTACAATGAAAAACTGTTTTTT
CASSPYNEKLFF
>TRBV7-2|TRBJ1-1|-|-
TGTGCCAGCAGCGGACAGCTGAACACTGAAGCTTTCTTT
CASSGQLNTEAFF